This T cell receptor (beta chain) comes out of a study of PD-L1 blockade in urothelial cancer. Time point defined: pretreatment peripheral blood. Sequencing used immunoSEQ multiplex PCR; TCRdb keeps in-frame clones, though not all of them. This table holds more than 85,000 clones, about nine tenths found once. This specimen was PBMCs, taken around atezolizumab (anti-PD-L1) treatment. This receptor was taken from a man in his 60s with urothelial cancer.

CDR3 sequence reads: CASSPQGMETQYF. The CDR3, as DNA: TGTGCCAGCAGCCCTCAGGGGATGGAGACCCAGTACTTC. This chain joins TRBV2 and TRBJ2-5; perhaps TRBD1 as D (6 bases). CDR1 is SNHLY, CDR2 FYNNEI, per germline. Trimming removed 6 bases from V and 5 bases from J, with 13 bases in between. This CDR3 is built from 13 residues.